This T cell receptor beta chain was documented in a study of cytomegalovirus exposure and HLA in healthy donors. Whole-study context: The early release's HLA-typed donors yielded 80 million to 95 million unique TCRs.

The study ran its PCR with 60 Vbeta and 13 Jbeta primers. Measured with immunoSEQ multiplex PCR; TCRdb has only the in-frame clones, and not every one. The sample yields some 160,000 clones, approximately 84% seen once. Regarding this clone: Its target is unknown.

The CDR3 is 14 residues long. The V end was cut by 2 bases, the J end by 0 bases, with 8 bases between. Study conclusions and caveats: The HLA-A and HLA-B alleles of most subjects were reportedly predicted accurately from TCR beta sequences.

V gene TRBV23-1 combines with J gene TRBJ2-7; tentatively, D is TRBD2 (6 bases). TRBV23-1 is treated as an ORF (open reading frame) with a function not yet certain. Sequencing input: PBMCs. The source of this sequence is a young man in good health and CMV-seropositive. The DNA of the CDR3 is TGCGCCAGCAGTCAACGCGGGGTCTCCTACGAGCAGTACTTC. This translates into CASSQRGVSYEQYF.